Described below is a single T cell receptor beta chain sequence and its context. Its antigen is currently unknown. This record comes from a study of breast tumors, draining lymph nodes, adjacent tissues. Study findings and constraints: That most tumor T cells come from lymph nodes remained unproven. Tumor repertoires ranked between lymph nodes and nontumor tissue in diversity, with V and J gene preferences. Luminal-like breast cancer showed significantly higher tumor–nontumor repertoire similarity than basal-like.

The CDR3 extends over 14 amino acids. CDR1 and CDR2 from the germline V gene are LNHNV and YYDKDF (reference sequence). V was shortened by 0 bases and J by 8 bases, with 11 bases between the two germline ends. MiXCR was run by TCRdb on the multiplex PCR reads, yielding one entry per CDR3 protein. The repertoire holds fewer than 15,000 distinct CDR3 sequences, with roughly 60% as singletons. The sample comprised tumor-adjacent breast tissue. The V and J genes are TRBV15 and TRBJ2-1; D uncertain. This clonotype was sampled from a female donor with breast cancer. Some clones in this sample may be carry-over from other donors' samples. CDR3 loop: CATSRDQARDEQFF. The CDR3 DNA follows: TGTGCCACCAGCAGAGATCAGGCTAGAGATGAGCAGTTCTTC.